The rows below give T cell receptor beta chains drawn from one sample of a study of T cells in Graves' hyperthyroidism and ophthalmopathy. MiXCR, applied by TCRdb to the multiplex PCR reads, yields one record per CDR3 protein. There are 550,000 to 650,000 distinct CDR3 sequences in the sample; less than 15% occur only once, and roughly 13% lies in the top ten. The material sequenced was blood. Receptors were obtained from a woman aged 35 to 49 with Graves' hyperthyroidism. Each CDR3 is given with its conserved first and last residue. D genes are given only for firm matches. Some rows have no size entry. The others give once, few or many, or a class for an expanded clone.

v_gene: TRBV7-2
d_gene: .
abundance: .
j_gene: TRBJ2-7
CDR3aa: CASSLAPGGPWDEQYF
CDR3nt: TGTGCCAGCAGCTTAGCACCTGGGGGGCCCTGGGACGAGCAGTACTTC

v_gene: TRBV20-1
d_gene: .
abundance: .
j_gene: TRBJ2-7
CDR3aa: CSAREAGPTRYEQYF
CDR3nt: TGCAGTGCTAGAGAGGCAGGACCTACGCGCTACGAGCAGTACTTC

v_gene: TRBV6-1
d_gene: TRBD1
abundance: many
j_gene: TRBJ1-6
CDR3aa: CASSYTSGTGSYNSPLHF
CDR3nt: TGTGCCAGCAGTTACACGTCCGGGACAGGGTCGTATAATTCACCCCTCCACTTT

v_gene: TRBV24-1
d_gene: .
abundance: few
j_gene: TRBJ2-7
CDR3aa: CATSDNSDRSYEQYF
CDR3nt: TGTGCCACCAGTGACAACTCGGACAGATCCTACGAGCAGTACTTC

v_gene: TRBV7-9
d_gene: TRBD2
abundance: many
j_gene: TRBJ2-5
CDR3aa: CASSPRTSGYQETQYF
CDR3nt: TGTGCCAGCAGCCCTCGGACTAGCGGGTACCAAGAGACCCAGTACTTC

v_gene: TRBV10-3
d_gene: .
abundance: .
j_gene: TRBJ2-7
CDR3aa: CAISAPGTRLREQYF
CDR3nt: TGTGCCATCAGTGCTCCCGGGACTCGTCTACGCGAGCAGTACTTC

v_gene: TRBV11-2
d_gene: .
abundance: many
j_gene: TRBJ2-3
CDR3aa: CASSLGGQRSTDTQYF
CDR3nt: TGTGCCAGCAGCTTAGGTGGACAGCGTTCCACAGATACGCAGTATTTT

v_gene: TRBV7-9
d_gene: TRBD1
abundance: .
j_gene: TRBJ1-2
CDR3aa: CASSLLTGGEHGYTF
CDR3nt: TGTGCCAGCAGCTTATTGACAGGGGGCGAACATGGCTACACCTTC

v_gene: TRBV28
d_gene: TRBD2
abundance: many
j_gene: TRBJ2-7
CDR3aa: CASSLGGSNPYEQYF
CDR3nt: TGTGCCAGCAGTTTGGGAGGGTCCAACCCCTACGAGCAGTACTTC

v_gene: TRBV19
d_gene: .
abundance: few
j_gene: TRBJ1-1
CDR3aa: CASSIVLEGSAFF
CDR3nt: TGTGCCAGTAGTATAGTTCTGGAGGGGTCGGCTTTCTTT

v_gene: TRBV20-1
d_gene: .
abundance: .
j_gene: TRBJ1-2
CDR3aa: CSASPGTYGYTF
CDR3nt: TGCAGTGCCTCTCCTGGGACCTATGGCTACACCTTC

v_gene: TRBV7-6
d_gene: TRBD2
abundance: few
j_gene: TRBJ2-2
CDR3aa: CASSLARSSGDTGELFF
CDR3nt: TGTGCCAGCAGCTTAGCTCGGTCTAGCGGAGACACCGGGGAGCTGTTTTTT

v_gene: TRBV5-1
d_gene: .
abundance: few
j_gene: TRBJ1-6
CDR3aa: CASSLDGGANSPLHF
CDR3nt: TGCGCCAGCAGCTTGGATGGGGGGGCGAATTCACCCCTCCACTTT

v_gene: TRBV29-1
d_gene: .
abundance: .
j_gene: TRBJ2-2
CDR3aa: CSVEEQGNTGELFF
CDR3nt: TGCAGCGTTGAAGAGCAGGGGAACACCGGGGAGCTGTTTTTT

v_gene: TRBV28
d_gene: .
abundance: many
j_gene: TRBJ2-7
CDR3aa: CASKVAGKSYEQYF
CDR3nt: TGTGCCAGCAAAGTGGCGGGTAAATCCTACGAGCAGTACTTC

v_gene: TRBV28
d_gene: TRBD2
abundance: many
j_gene: TRBJ2-1
CDR3aa: CASSTRTSPISYNGQFF
CDR3nt: TGTGCCAGCAGTACCCGGACTAGCCCGATCTCCTACAATGGGCAGTTCTTC

v_gene: TRBV2
d_gene: .
abundance: many
j_gene: TRBJ2-1
CDR3aa: CASDNNEQFF
CDR3nt: TGTGCCAGCGACAATAATGAGCAGTTCTTC